A single sample gave rise to the 11 T cell receptor beta chains below, sequenced in a study of cytomegalovirus exposure and HLA in healthy donors. In the PCR, 60 Vbeta and 13 Jbeta primers were used. The table came from immunoSEQ multiplex PCR; TCRdb's copy has only in-frame clones and leaves some out. The table includes around 120,000 clones, about 72% detected once. The specimen sequenced was PBMCs. The receptors here all came from a man in his fifties in good health and CMV-seropositive.

The chain combines TRBV4-1 with TRBJ2-7; maybe TRBD2 (6 bases). V gave up 4 bases and J gave up 0 bases, with 16 bases separating them. CDR1 MGHRA and CDR2 YSYEKL come from the germline V gene. The length of the CDR3 is 16 residues. The CDR3 DNA reads TGCGCCAGCAGCCCAGCGGGCAGTAGGAGCTCCTACGAGCAGTACTTC. This encodes CASSPAGSRSSYEQYF.

The V and J genes are TRBV6-5 and TRBJ1-5; D may be TRBD1 (5 bases). The CDR3 extends over 15 amino acids. Germline lookup yields CDR1 MNHEY and CDR2 SVGAGI. V was pared by 5 bases and J by 4 bases, with 15 bases between. The CDR3 here is CASSPLIGGNQPQHF. The CDR3 coding sequence is TGTGCCAGCAGTCCCTTGATCGGGGGAAATCAGCCCCAGCATTTT.

This clone was recorded once. This chain joins TRBV27 and TRBJ2-2; 11 bases agree with TRBD2. The V and J ends lost 3 bases and 0 bases, in that order; junction bases with no gene match: 0. This CDR3 has 16 amino acids. The germline gives CDR1 MNHEY, CDR2 SMNVEV (reference sequence). The CDR3 loop is CASSFSGGANTGELFF. For the CDR3, the DNA is TGTGCCAGCAGTTTTAGCGGGGGGGCGAACACCGGGGAGCTGTTTTTT.

This chain links TRBV14 with TRBJ1-2; 8 bases align to TRBD1. J lost 13 bases, V lost 3 bases, and 7 bases had no gene match. This CDR3 is built from 12 residues. Germline CDR1 reads SGHDN; CDR2 reads FVKESK. CDR3: CASSQRQGRSTF. The CDR3 nucleotides read TGTGCCAGCAGCCAGCGACAGGGGAGAAGCACCTTC.

V gene TRBV7-9 combines with J gene TRBJ2-5; perhaps TRBD1 as D (6 bases). With 2 bases removed from V and 4 bases from J, the gap between germline ends came to 17 bases. This CDR3 spans 16 amino acids. The germline V gene encodes CDR1 SEHNR and CDR2 FQNEAQ (reference sequence). CDR3 residues: CASSLSNSGARETQYF. The CDR3 bases are TGTGCCAGCAGCTTAAGTAACTCAGGGGCGCGAGAGACCCAGTACTTC.

This chain joins TRBV5-1 and TRBJ1-1; TRBD1 agrees at 7 bases. V lost 0 bases to trimming and J lost 4 bases; unmatched junction nucleotides: 0. The CDR3 has 13 residues. CDR1 and CDR2 from the germline V gene are SGHRS and YFSETQ. Here the CDR3 DNA reads TGCGCCAGCAGCTTGGACAGGGGCACTGAAGCTTTCTTT. This gives the protein CASSLDRGTEAFF.

CDR3 in DNA: TGTGCCATCAGTGGACAGTCCTACGAGCAGTACTTC. The encoded protein is CAISGQSYEQYF. The rearrangement uses TRBV10-3 and TRBJ2-7; D possibly corresponds to TRBD1 (5 bases). Between the trimmed V and J ends, which lost 4 bases and 1 base, there was a span of 5 bases. CDR3 length: 12 residues. CDR1 ENHRY and CDR2 SYGVKD come from the germline V gene.

The chain combines TRBV5-1 with TRBJ2-7; 9 nucleotides align to TRBD1. This CDR3 region has 14 residues. Germline V lookup: CDR1 SGHRS, CDR2 YFSETQ. V shed 8 bases and J 5 bases; nucleotides not matched to a gene: 11. DNA of the CDR3: TGCGCCAGTACCCCGGGACAGGGAACAAACGAGCAGTACTTC. Its protein is CASTPGQGTNEQYF. Filled out from reference TRBV5-1 and TRBJ2-7, the complete variable domain reads KAGVTQTPRYLIKTRGQQVTLSCSPISGHRSVSWYQQTPGQGLQFLFEYFSETQRNKGNFPGRFSGRQFSNSRSEMNVSTLELGDSALYLCASTPGQGTNEQYFGPGTRLTVT.

This chain joins TRBV19 and TRBJ2-1; D is uncertain. V lost 8 bases, J lost 8 bases, and 7 bases lay in between. This CDR3 has 10 amino acids. CDR1 and CDR2 from the germline V gene are LNHDA and SQIVND (reference sequence). The CDR3 coding sequence is TGTGCCAGTGGAGTGGATGAGCAGTTCTTC. Translated: CASGVDEQFF.

This clone appeared a single time. The chain joins TRBV6-1 to TRBJ1-2, with 9 bases identical to TRBD1. Trimming removed 1 base from V and 1 base from J; junction bases left unmatched: 4. This CDR3 has 16 residues. Per germline, CDR1 MNHNS and CDR2 SASEGT. CDR3 region: CASSEGGQGGNYGYTF. The CDR3, as DNA: TGTGCCAGCAGTGAAGGGGGACAGGGAGGTAACTATGGCTACACCTTC.

V gene TRBV7-9 combines with J gene TRBJ1-1; 11 positions match TRBD1. With V trimmed by 3 bases and J by 7 bases, 4 bases remained unmatched. Germline-derived CDR1 and CDR2 are SEHNR and FQNEAQ (reference sequence). This CDR3 contains 14 residues. In DNA form, the CDR3 reads TGTGCCAGCAGCTTTACCGGGACAGGGGGTGAAGCTTTCTTT. Translation: CASSFTGTGGEAFF.